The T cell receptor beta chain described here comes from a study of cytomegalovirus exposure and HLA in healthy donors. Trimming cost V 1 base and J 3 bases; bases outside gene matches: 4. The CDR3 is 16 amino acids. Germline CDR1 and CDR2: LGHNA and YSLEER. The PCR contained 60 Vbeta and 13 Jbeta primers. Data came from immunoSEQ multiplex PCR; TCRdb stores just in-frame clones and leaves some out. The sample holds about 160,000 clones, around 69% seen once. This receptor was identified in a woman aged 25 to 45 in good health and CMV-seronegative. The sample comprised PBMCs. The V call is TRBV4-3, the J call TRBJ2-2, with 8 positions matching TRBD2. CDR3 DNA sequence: TGCGCCAGCAGCCAAGCCCCGGGGGGGGACACCGGGGAGCTGTTTTTT. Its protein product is CASSQAPGGDTGELFF.